This T cell receptor (beta chain) was observed in a study of cytomegalovirus exposure and HLA in healthy donors. V was cut by 2 bases and J by 0 bases, with 5 bases left in between. This CDR3 is 15 amino acids long. The germline V gene encodes CDR1 LGHNA and CDR2 YSLEER. The PCR ran on 60 Vbeta and 13 Jbeta primers. Data came from immunoSEQ multiplex PCR; TCRdb stores just in-frame clones and leaves some out. The table includes roughly 160,000 clones, about 71% detected once. The rearrangement links TRBV4-3 to TRBJ2-6; D gene unclear. Sequenced: PBMCs. The sequence derives from a woman in her 30s in good health and CMV-seronegative. As DNA, the CDR3 is TGCGCCAGCAGCCAATACAGCTCTGGGGCCAACGTCCTGACTTTC. As protein: CASSQYSSGANVLTF.